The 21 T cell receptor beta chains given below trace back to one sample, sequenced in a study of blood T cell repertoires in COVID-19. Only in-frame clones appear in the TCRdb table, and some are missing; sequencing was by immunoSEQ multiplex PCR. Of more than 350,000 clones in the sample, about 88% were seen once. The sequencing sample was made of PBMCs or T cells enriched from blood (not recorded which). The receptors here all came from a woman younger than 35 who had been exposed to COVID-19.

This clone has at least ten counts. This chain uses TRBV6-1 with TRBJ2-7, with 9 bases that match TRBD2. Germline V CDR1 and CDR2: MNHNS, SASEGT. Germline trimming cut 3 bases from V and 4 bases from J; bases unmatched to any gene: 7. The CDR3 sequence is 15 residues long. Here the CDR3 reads CASSDKEAGGYEQYF. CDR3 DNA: TGTGCCAGCAGTGACAAGGAAGCGGGAGGTTACGAGCAGTACTTC.

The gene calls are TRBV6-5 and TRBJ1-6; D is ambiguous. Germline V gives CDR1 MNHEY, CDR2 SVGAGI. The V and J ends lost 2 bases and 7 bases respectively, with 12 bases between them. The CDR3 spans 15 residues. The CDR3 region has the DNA TGTGCCAGCAGTTACCGTTCCTCCCGGAATTCACCCCTCCACTTT. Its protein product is CASSYRSSRNSPLHF.

The CDR3: CASSPSYSYEQYF. CDR3 in DNA: TGTGCCAGCAGTCCGTCTTACTCCTACGAGCAGTACTTC. This rearrangement joins TRBV28 to TRBJ2-7; no firm D call. Germline assignment: CDR1 MDHEN and CDR2 SYDVKM. The V gene lost 5 bases and the J gene lost 0 bases, with 8 bases spanning the gap. This CDR3 has 13 residues. Drawing the rest from reference TRBV28 and TRBJ2-7, the complete variable domain is DVKVTQSSRYLVKRTGEKVFLECVQDMDHENMFWYRQDPGLGLRLIYFSYDVKMKEKGDIPEGYSVSREKKERFSLILESASTNQTSMYLCASSPSYSYEQYFGPGTRLTVT.

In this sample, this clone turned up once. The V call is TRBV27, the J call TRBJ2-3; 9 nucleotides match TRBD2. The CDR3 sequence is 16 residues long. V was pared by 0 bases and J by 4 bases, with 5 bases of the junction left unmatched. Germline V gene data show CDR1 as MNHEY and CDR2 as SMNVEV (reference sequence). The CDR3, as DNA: TGTGCCAGCAGTTTATCGGCTAGCGGGACGTCAGATACGCAGTATTTT. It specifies CASSLSASGTSDTQYF.

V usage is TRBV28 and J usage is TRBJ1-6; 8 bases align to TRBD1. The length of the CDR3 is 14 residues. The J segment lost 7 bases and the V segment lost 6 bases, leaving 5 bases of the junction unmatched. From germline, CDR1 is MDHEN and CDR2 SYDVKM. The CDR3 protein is CASSPGGANSPLHF. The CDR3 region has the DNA TGTGCCAGCAGCCCAGGGGGCGCAAATTCACCCCTCCACTTT.

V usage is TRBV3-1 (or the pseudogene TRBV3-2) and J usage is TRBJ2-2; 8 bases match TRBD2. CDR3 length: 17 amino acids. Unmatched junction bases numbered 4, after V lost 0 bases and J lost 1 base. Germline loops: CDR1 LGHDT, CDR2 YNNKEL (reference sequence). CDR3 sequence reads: CASSQDRAGVNTGELFF. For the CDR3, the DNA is TGTGCCAGCAGCCAAGATCGAGCGGGAGTGAACACCGGGGAGCTGTTTTTT.

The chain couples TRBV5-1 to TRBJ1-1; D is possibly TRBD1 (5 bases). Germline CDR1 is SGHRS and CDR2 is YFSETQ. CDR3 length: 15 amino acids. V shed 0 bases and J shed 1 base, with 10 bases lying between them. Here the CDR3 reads CASSLVDRTNTEAFF. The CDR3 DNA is TGCGCCAGCAGCTTGGTTGACAGAACGAACACTGAAGCTTTCTTT.

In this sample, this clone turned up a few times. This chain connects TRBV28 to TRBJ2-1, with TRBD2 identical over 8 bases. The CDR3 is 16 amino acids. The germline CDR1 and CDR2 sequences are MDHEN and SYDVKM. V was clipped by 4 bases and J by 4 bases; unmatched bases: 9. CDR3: CASSSLGAGGYNEQFF. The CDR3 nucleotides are TGTGCCAGCAGTTCCCTAGGGGCGGGAGGATACAATGAGCAGTTCTTC.

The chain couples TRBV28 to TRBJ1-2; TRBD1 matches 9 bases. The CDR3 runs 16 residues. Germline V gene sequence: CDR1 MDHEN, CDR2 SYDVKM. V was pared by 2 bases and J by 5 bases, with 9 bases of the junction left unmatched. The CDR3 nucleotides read TGTGCCAGCAGTTTAAGTTACAGGGGGCGATGGTATGGCTACACCTTC. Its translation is CASSLSYRGRWYGYTF.

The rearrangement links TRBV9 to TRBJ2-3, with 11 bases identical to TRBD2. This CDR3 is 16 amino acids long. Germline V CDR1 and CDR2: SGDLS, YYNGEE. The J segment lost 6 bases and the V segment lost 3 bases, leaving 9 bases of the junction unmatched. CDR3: CASSGLAGPLRDTQYF. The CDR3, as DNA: TGTGCCAGCAGCGGACTAGCGGGGCCGCTTAGGGATACGCAGTATTTT. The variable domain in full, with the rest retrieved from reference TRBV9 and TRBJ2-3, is DSGVTQTPKHLITATGQRVTLRCSPRSGDLSVYWYQQSLDQGLQFLIQYYNGEERAKGNILERFSAQQFPDLHSELNLSSLELGDSALYFCASSGLAGPLRDTQYFGPGTRLTVL.

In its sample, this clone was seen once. The CDR3 sequence: CASSLMGALGEKLFF. As DNA, the CDR3 is TGTGCCAGCAGTTTAATGGGGGCGCTGGGTGAAAAACTGTTTTTT. V usage is TRBV27 and J usage is TRBJ1-4; possibly TRBD1 for D (6 bases). V dropped 2 bases and J dropped 7 bases, with 14 bases sitting between them. This CDR3 comprises 15 residues. Germline V gene lookup returns CDR1 MNHEY and CDR2 SMNVEV (reference sequence).

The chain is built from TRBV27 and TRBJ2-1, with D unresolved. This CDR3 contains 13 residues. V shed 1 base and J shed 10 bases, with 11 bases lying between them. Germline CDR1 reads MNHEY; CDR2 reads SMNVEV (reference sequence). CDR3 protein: CASSLWIGREQFF. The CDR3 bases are TGTGCCAGCAGTTTATGGATTGGGCGCGAGCAGTTCTTC.

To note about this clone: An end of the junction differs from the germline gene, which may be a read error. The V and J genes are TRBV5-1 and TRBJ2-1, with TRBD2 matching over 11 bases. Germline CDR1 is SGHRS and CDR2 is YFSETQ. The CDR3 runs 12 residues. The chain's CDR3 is CASSYTSGSPVF. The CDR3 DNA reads TGCGCCAGCAGTTATACTAGCGGGAGTCCAGTCTTC.

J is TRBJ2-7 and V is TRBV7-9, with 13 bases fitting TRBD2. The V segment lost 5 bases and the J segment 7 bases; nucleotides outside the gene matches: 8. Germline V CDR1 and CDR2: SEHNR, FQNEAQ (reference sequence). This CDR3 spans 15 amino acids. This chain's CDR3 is CASSPRLAGGYEQYF. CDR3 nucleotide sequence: TGTGCCAGCAGCCCTCGACTAGCGGGAGGTTATGAGCAGTACTTC.

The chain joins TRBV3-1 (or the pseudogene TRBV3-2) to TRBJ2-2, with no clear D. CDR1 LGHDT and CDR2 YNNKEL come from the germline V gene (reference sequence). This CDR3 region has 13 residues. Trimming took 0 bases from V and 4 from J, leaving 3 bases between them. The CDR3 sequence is CASSQDLTGELFF. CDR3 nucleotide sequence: TGTGCCAGCAGCCAAGATCTCACCGGGGAGCTGTTTTTT.

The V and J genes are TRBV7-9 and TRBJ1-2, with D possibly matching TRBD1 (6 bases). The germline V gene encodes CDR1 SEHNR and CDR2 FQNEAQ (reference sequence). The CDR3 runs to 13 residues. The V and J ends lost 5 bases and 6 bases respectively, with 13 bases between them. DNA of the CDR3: TGTGCCAGCAGCACCCCGCGGACAGATGGCTACACCTTC. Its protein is CASSTPRTDGYTF.

The CDR3 region is CASSLGGSIPDTQYF. CDR3 DNA sequence: TGCGCCAGCAGCCTGGGGGGTTCTATCCCAGATACGCAGTATTTT. V usage is TRBV4-1 and J usage is TRBJ2-3, with D possibly TRBD2 on 6 matching bases. The CDR3 loop spans 15 amino acids. V lost 4 bases and J lost 4, with 15 bases in between. From germline, CDR1 is MGHRA and CDR2 YSYEKL.

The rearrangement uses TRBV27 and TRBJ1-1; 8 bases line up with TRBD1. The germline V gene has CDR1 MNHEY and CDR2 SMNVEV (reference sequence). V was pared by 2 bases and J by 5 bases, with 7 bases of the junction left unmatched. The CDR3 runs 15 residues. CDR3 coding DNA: TGTGCCAGCAGTTTACTGGGGCAGGGGGCGACTGAAGCTTTCTTT. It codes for CASSLLGQGATEAFF.

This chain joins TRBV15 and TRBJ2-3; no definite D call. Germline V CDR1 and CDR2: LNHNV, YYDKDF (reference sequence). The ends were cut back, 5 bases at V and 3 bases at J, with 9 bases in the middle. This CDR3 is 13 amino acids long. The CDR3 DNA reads TGTGCCACCAGCGAACCAGGAACAGATACGCAGTATTTT. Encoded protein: CATSEPGTDTQYF.

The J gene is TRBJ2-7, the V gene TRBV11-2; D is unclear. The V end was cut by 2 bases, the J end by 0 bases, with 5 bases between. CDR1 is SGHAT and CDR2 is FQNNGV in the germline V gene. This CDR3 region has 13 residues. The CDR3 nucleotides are TGTGCCAGCAGCTTACGCAGCTCCTACGAGCAGTACTTC. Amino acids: CASSLRSSYEQYF.

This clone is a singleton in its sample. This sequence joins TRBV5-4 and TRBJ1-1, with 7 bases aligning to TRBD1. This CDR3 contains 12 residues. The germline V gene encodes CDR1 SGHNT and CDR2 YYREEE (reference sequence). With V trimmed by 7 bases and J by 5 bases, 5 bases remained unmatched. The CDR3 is CASRQGKTEAFF. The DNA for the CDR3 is TGTGCCAGCCGACAGGGCAAAACTGAAGCTTTCTTT.